This TCR beta chain appears in the sequencing data of a study of cytomegalovirus exposure and HLA in healthy donors. Overall study findings and caveats: V- and J-gene trimming in TCR beta was tied to a missense DCLRE1C variant by an analysis performed later. It was reportedly the case that the classifier diagnosed cytomegalovirus status with high specificity and sensitivity.

This PCR relied on a set of 60 Vbeta primers and 13 Jbeta primers. Produced via immunoSEQ multiplex PCR; TCRdb's table is partial and in-frame only. Of roughly 100,000 clones listed, about 85% were seen once; the top ten hold roughly 3.5%. A note on this clone: Its specificity is unknown.

Specimen: PBMCs. The sequence came from a female donor in good health and CMV-seropositive.

The CDR3 loop reads CAWSVAGDTEAFF. The CDR3, as DNA: TGTGCCTGGAGTGTGGCAGGGGACACTGAAGCTTTCTTT. The rearrangement uses TRBV30 and TRBJ1-1; a weak D match, TRBD1 (6 bases). Germline V gene sequence: CDR1 GTSNPN, CDR2 SVGIG (reference sequence). Trimming took 0 bases from V and 3 from J, leaving 8 bases between them. The CDR3 loop spans 13 amino acids.